The 15 T cell receptor beta chains below come from one sample, sequenced in a study of CD8+ T cells in alopecia areata. The sequencing template was cDNA reverse transcribed from extracted RNA. Clones were read by immunoSEQ multiplex PCR, and TCRdb kept only the in-frame ones, dropping some. Of around 300,000 clones listed, 45% to 70% are singletons. Treatment described: oral pan-JAK inhibitor, 5-10 mg twice daily. This specimen was CD4+ T cells sorted from blood, taken at week 52, from a patient treated with tofacitinib. The origin of the receptors is a human donor with alopecia areata.

This clone was seen only once. The V and J genes are TRBV6-5 and TRBJ2-7; D is unresolved. This CDR3 is built from 13 residues. CDR1 and CDR2 from the germline V gene are MNHEY and SVGAGI. The germline V and J ends were trimmed by 5 bases and 2 bases, with 10 bases remaining between them. The CDR3 region is CASSGVSAYEQYF. The CDR3 DNA sequence: TGTGCCAGCAGTGGGGTTTCAGCCTACGAGCAGTACTTC.

The chain employs TRBV5-6 and TRBJ1-5; D gene unclear. The germline CDR1 and CDR2 sequences are SGHDT and YYEEEE. The CDR3 spans 14 residues. The V end was cut by 4 bases, the J end by 9 bases, with 17 bases between. The CDR3 DNA reads TGTGCCAGCAGCCCCAGCCGCCCACGGGGGCCCCAGCATTTT. It codes for CASSPSRPRGPQHF.

As to this clone: In the same sample, other DNA sequences code for this CDR3. V gene TRBV18 combines with J gene TRBJ2-3; D not resolved. The CDR3 has 12 residues. V was shortened by 2 bases and J by 0 bases, with 0 bases between the two germline ends. The germline V gene encodes CDR1 KGHSH and CDR2 LQKENI. CDR3 amino acids: CASSPSTDTQYF. The DNA of the CDR3 is TGTGCCAGCTCACCAAGCACAGATACGCAGTATTTT.

This clone was counted only a few times. This chain links TRBV2 with TRBJ2-7; 9 bases fit TRBD1. This CDR3 comprises 14 residues. Germline CDR1 SNHLY, CDR2 FYNNEI. V was clipped by 5 bases and J by 0 bases; unmatched bases: 2. The CDR3 sequence is CASSTQGASYEQYF. DNA for the CDR3: TGTGCCAGCAGTACACAGGGGGCCTCCTACGAGCAGTACTTC.

The genes are TRBV6-1 and TRBJ2-5; either TRBD1 or TRBD2 may fit D (5 bases each). CDR1 MNHNS and CDR2 SASEGT come from the germline V gene. Deletions cut 7 bases from V and 1 base from J, with 10 bases between. The CDR3 is 13 residues long. The CDR3 coding sequence is TGTGCCAGCAAGGGACGGTTCCAAGAGACCCAGTACTTC. Its protein is CASKGRFQETQYF.

The CDR3 spells CAWRKQGADTQYF. CDR3 coding DNA: TGTGCCTGGAGGAAACAGGGCGCAGATACGCAGTATTTT. V gene TRBV30 combines with J gene TRBJ2-3; D is perhaps TRBD1 (6 bases). V was trimmed by 3 bases and J by 4 bases, leaving 11 bases between them. The CDR3 totals 13 residues. Germline CDR1 reads GTSNPN; CDR2 reads SVGIG (reference sequence).

There are a few counts of this clone. The CDR3 DNA reads as TGTGCCAGCAGCTTGGACAGGAACACTGAAGCTTTCTTT. It codes for CASSLDRNTEAFF. V usage is TRBV7-9 and J usage is TRBJ1-1; D is possibly TRBD1 (6 bases). V lost 3 bases and J 1 base, leaving 6 bases between the germline ends. The V gene's germline CDR1 is SEHNR and CDR2 FQNEAQ (reference sequence). This CDR3 region has 13 residues.

This chain connects TRBV27 to TRBJ2-1; a weak D match, TRBD1 (6 bases). The CDR3 loop spans 13 amino acids. Germline V gives CDR1 MNHEY, CDR2 SMNVEV (reference sequence). Trimming shortened V by 1 base and J by 10 bases, and 11 bases separated the two germline ends. CDR3 amino acids: CASSLLQGWEQFF. As DNA, the CDR3 is TGTGCCAGCAGTTTATTACAGGGATGGGAGCAGTTCTTC.

The table lists this clone with a few counts. The chain joins TRBV7-2 to TRBJ2-7; weak D call: TRBD2 (6 bases). This CDR3 is built from 14 residues. Trimming removed 0 bases from V and 5 bases from J, with 11 bases in between. The germline V gene has CDR1 SGHTA and CDR2 FQGNSA. Here the CDR3 DNA reads TGTGCCAGCAGCTTAGCACGGGGGAAGGACGAGCAGTACTTC. Amino acids: CASSLARGKDEQYF.

This sequence joins TRBV27 and TRBJ1-6; D might be TRBD1 (6 bases). The germline V and J ends were trimmed by 5 bases and 6 bases, with 14 bases remaining between them. The CDR3 spans 15 residues. CDR1 MNHEY and CDR2 SMNVEV come from the germline V gene (reference sequence). CDR3 sequence reads: CASSPRGGGNSPLHF. The CDR3 bases are TGTGCCAGCAGTCCGCGAGGGGGTGGTAATTCACCCCTCCACTTT.

This clone was seen more than once but under ten times. The V call is TRBV18, the J call TRBJ1-3; D is uncertain. Germline loops: CDR1 KGHSH, CDR2 LQKENI. The V and J ends lost 4 bases and 3 bases respectively, with 16 bases between them. This CDR3 region has 16 residues. This chain's CDR3 is CASSLLMGNDGNTIYF. CDR3 nucleotide sequence: TGTGCCAGCTCACTTCTGATGGGGAACGATGGAAACACCATATATTTT.

This clone occurred a few times. The rearrangement uses TRBV27 and TRBJ2-7; 11 positions agree with TRBD1. CDR1 MNHEY and CDR2 SMNVEV come from the germline V gene (reference sequence). Germline trimming cut 6 bases from V and 3 bases from J; bases unmatched to any gene: 13. There are 17 residues in the CDR3. The CDR3 protein is CASRIGGDRGGSYEQYF. The CDR3 DNA reads TGTGCCAGCAGGATAGGTGGGGACAGGGGGGGAAGCTACGAGCAGTACTTC.

The chain carries TRBV19 and TRBJ2-1; D ambiguous. Trimming pared 1 base from V and 9 bases from J, leaving 7 bases between. CDR3 length equals 12 residues. Germline CDR1 reads LNHDA; CDR2 reads SQIVND (reference sequence). CDR3 in DNA: TGTGCCAGTAGTATAGGAGGTACTGAGCAGTTCTTC. Protein sequence: CASSIGGTEQFF.

The J gene is TRBJ1-3, the V gene TRBV6-6, with 8 bases aligning to TRBD1. The J segment lost 4 bases and the V segment lost 2 bases, leaving 7 bases of the junction unmatched. CDR1 and CDR2 (germline): MNHNY, SVGAGI (reference sequence). The CDR3 is 16 residues long. The CDR3 sequence is CASSYPGQVKGNTIYF. DNA of the CDR3: TGTGCCAGCAGTTACCCGGGACAGGTGAAAGGAAACACCATATATTTT.

A few counts support this clone. The V and J genes are TRBV7-2 and TRBJ1-5, with D unresolved. The CDR3 is 14 amino acids. V was trimmed by 5 bases and J by 0 bases, leaving 8 bases between them. Germline V gives CDR1 SGHTA, CDR2 FQGNSA. This CDR3 is CASSPSYSNQPQHF. The CDR3 region has the DNA TGTGCCAGCAGCCCTAGCTATAGCAATCAGCCCCAGCATTTT.